The next 11 T cell receptor beta chains were all read from a single sample in a study of regulatory T cells in long-lasting Graves disease. Time point indicated: newly diagnosed GD, antithyroid drugs for less than 3 months. Construction of the TCR library relied on RNA isolated from PBMCs. CDR3-region Arm-PCR and iRepertoire HTBI primers produced the TCR beta libraries. TCRdb reprocessed the multiplex PCR reads with MiXCR, giving one entry per CDR3 protein. The sample lists approximately 230,000 distinct CDR3 sequences, approximately 20% seen once, with roughly a fifth in the top ten. The specimen comprised peripheral blood mononuclear cells (PBMCs), sampled at new diagnosis, from a patient treated with antithyroid drugs. These receptor sequences come from a female donor with Graves disease.

There are many counts of this clonotype. This chain joins TRBV12-3 or TRBV12-4 and TRBJ2-5, with D uncertain. The CDR3 contains 13 residues. The V end lost 1 base, the J end lost 4 bases, and 7 bases lay between the germline ends. The CDR3 loop reads CASSLEGVETQYF. The CDR3 DNA sequence: TGTGCCAGCAGTTTAGAGGGTGTAGAGACCCAGTACTTC.

The gene calls are TRBV11-2 and TRBJ2-3; D is possibly TRBD2 (5 bases). This CDR3 region has 14 residues. Germline CDR1 is SGHAT and CDR2 is FQNNGV. V lost 5 bases, J lost 6 bases, and 15 bases lay in between. CDR3 amino acids: CASSPFGEWDTQYF. The DNA for the CDR3 is TGTGCCAGCAGCCCCTTCGGGGAGTGGGATACGCAGTATTTT.

The table lists this clonotype with many counts. This chain links TRBV20-1 with TRBJ2-1, with 7 bases that match TRBD1. The CDR3 contains 12 residues. CDR1 DFQATT and CDR2 SNEGSKA come from the germline V gene (reference sequence). J lost 8 bases, V lost 5 bases, and 6 bases had no gene match. CDR3 region: CSAGGQVDEQFF. The CDR3 region has the DNA TGCAGTGCTGGAGGACAGGTCGATGAGCAGTTCTTC.

The table lists this clonotype with many counts. The V and J genes are TRBV12-3 or TRBV12-4 and TRBJ1-5; no clear D. This CDR3 is built from 15 residues. V was shortened by 5 bases and J by 0 bases, with 11 bases between the two germline ends. The CDR3 region has the DNA TGTGCCAGCAGTACCCGAGGGAATAGCAATCAGCCCCAGCATTTT. Translating gives CASSTRGNSNQPQHF.

This clonotype occurred a few times. This rearrangement joins TRBV6-2 or TRBV6-3 to TRBJ1-1; the D gene is possibly TRBD1 (5 bases). Germline V gene sequence: CDR1 MNHEY, CDR2 SVGEGT. This CDR3 has 14 residues. Trimming left V 6 bases short and J 0 bases short, with 11 bases between. CDR3 nucleotide sequence: TGTGCCAGCAGGGGGGGGGGGGTGAACACTGAAGCTTTCTTT. Protein product: CASRGGGVNTEAFF.

In its sample, this clonotype was seen many times. The chain links TRBV20-1 to TRBJ2-7; 11 bases agree with TRBD1. This CDR3 is built from 15 residues. V lost 0 bases and J lost 6; bases outside the gene matches: 7. Germline CDR1 is DFQATT and CDR2 is SNEGSKA (reference sequence). The CDR3 coding sequence is TGCAGTGCTAGAGATCCGGGACAGGGGGTGTTCGAGCAGTACTTC. Translating gives CSARDPGQGVFEQYF.

This clonotype has a handful of counts. The chain employs TRBV4-3 and TRBJ1-2; no reliable D call. Germline V gene data show CDR1 as LGHNA and CDR2 as YSLEER. The CDR3 length is 14 residues. V was trimmed by 5 bases and J by 2 bases, leaving 12 bases between them. The CDR3 sequence: CASSGIGNNYGYTF. Written as DNA, the CDR3 is TGCGCCAGCAGCGGCATAGGTAACAACTATGGCTACACCTTC.

This clonotype was counted at least ten times. The genes are TRBV6-2 or TRBV6-3 and TRBJ1-1, with a possible D match to TRBD1 (5 bases). CDR3 length: 15 amino acids. Between the trimmed V and J ends, which lost 5 bases and 4 bases, there was a span of 17 bases. Per the germline V gene, CDR1 is MNHEY and CDR2 is SVGEGT. The CDR3 spells CASSRQGLGRTEAFF. CDR3 in DNA: TGTGCCAGCAGTAGGCAGGGACTCGGGCGCACTGAAGCTTTCTTT.

In this sample, this clonotype turned up many times. CDR3 protein: CASSEAAGQGSYEQYF. The CDR3 DNA reads TGTGCCAGCAGTGAAGCGGCGGGACAGGGTTCCTACGAGCAGTACTTC. The V and J genes are TRBV6-1 and TRBJ2-7, with 9 nucleotides matching TRBD1. The germline CDR1 and CDR2 sequences are MNHNS and SASEGT. The junction had 4 bases not matched to a gene; V was cut back by 0 bases and J by 1 base. The CDR3 consists of 16 residues.

At least ten counts were recorded for this clonotype. The V call is TRBV7-9, the J call TRBJ2-7; 7 bases line up with TRBD1. The trim removed 3 bases at V and 5 bases at J, leaving 10 bases unmatched. The V gene's germline CDR1 is SEHNR and CDR2 FQNEAQ (reference sequence). This CDR3 is built from 15 residues. The CDR3 bases are TGTGCCAGCAGCTTCCCTGGGACAGTTTCTCACGAGCAGTACTTC. It codes for CASSFPGTVSHEQYF.

This clonotype has at least ten counts. The V call is TRBV12-3 or TRBV12-4, the J call TRBJ1-5; 7 bases line up with TRBD1. The CDR3 is 14 amino acids. Trimming cost V 5 bases and J 6 bases; bases outside gene matches: 7. The DNA for the CDR3 is TGTGCCAGCAGTACGACAGGGCTAGGTCAGCCCCAGCATTTT. It yields the protein CASSTTGLGQPQHF.